Listed below are T cell receptor beta chains from one sample, sequenced in a study of blood T cell repertoires in COVID-19. The assay was immunoSEQ multiplex PCR, and TCRdb's table has in-frame clones only and misses some. This sample has about 230,000 clones, with around 84% found just once. The sample comprised peripheral blood. Receptors originate from a man aged 35 to 55 with acute or convalescent COVID-19. The CDR3 runs from the conserved cysteine through the conserved F or W. The D gene is left open where the match is weak.

TRBD1 TRBV28 CASRRDRNQPQHF
. TRBV12-1 CASSFEIAGGETQYF
. TRBV2 CASSEIERGTGYTF
TRBD1 TRBV27 CASSSQGAHTYGYTF
. TRBV11-2 CASSFRETQYF
TRBD1 TRBV29-1 CSVGPGTGNTGELFF
. TRBV5-4 CASSLEASNTEAFF
TRBD2 TRBV6-2/TRBV6-3 CASSYGKGLAMLWRNIQYF
. TRBV27 CASSFRGVGGYTF
. TRBV4-1 CASSQDWSGDYEQYF
TRBD1 TRBV11-3 CASSPRTGPSYEQYF
TRBD1 TRBV19 CASSIGGTEVVEQFF
. TRBV11-2 CASSLDPGIAKNIQYF
. TRBV2 CASSDEGVTEAFF
. TRBV28 CASSLDGGREAFF
TRBD1 TRBV3-1/TRBV3-2 CASSQGQGVRSPLHF
. TRBV6-1 CASSEYGTNIGQPQHF
TRBD2 TRBV15 CATSRDPSGGARETQYF
. TRBV5-1 CASSLGGTHPNTGELFF
. TRBV5-6 CASSFSGVVGNTIYF
TRBD1 TRBV28 CASSPIDRGPNTEAFF
. TRBV7-2 CASSLDGGDTEAFF
TRBD2 TRBV29-1 CSALSRFAGGNSYNEQFF
TRBD1 TRBV18 CASSPGLQGATEAFF
. TRBV6-1 CASSEAGGPRGEQYF
. TRBV7-3 CASRVSGGTEAFF
TRBD2 TRBV5-1 CASSLADFGGGAQTQYF
. TRBV4-1 CASSQDTGTSYEQYF
TRBD1 TRBV5-1 CASSPTGGIDTEAFF
TRBD2 TRBV11-2 CASSTPSGGFTDTQYF
. TRBV13 CASSAQSDSPRYEQYF
TRBD1 TRBV7-2 CASIRRIGTGRYEQFF
TRBD1 TRBV6-5 CASSSGTGGRVLFF
. TRBV4-2 CASSHMGGDSNQPQHF
. TRBV28 CASSSAGLGISDTQYF
. TRBV7-2 CASSLGSDSYGYTF
TRBD1 TRBV11-2 CASSITGGVEQFF
TRBD1 TRBV6-2/TRBV6-3 CASSDARDRGPYEQYF
TRBD1 TRBV12-5 CASGWMGQSSGNTIYF
TRBD2 TRBV28 CASSGEGLAGDTNTGELFF
. TRBV4-1 CASSQVDMGLVTGELFF
TRBD1 TRBV19 CASSIRTGGGTETQYF